The 20 T cell receptor beta chains below were found in one sample sequenced in a study of PD-L1 blockade in urothelial cancer. Assay: immunoSEQ multiplex PCR; the TCRdb copy retains only in-frame clones and omits some. This table holds tens of thousands of clones, 84% found once. Time point noted: pretreatment peripheral blood. Material: PBMCs, obtained around atezolizumab (anti-PD-L1) treatment. All receptors derive from a woman aged 70-85 years with urothelial cancer.

The table lists this clone with a few counts. This rearrangement joins TRBV4-1 to TRBJ1-2; D remains ambiguous. This CDR3 has 15 residues. Per the germline V gene, CDR1 is MGHRA and CDR2 is YSYEKL. Trimming stripped 4 bases from V and 4 bases from J, with 16 bases between. CDR3 nucleotides: TGCGCCAGCAGCCGAGCGGGTAATGATGTCTATGGCTACACCTTC. Encoded protein: CASSRAGNDVYGYTF.

This chain links TRBV5-1 with TRBJ2-1; 11 bases match TRBD2. V was pared by 0 bases and J by 4 bases, with 3 bases of the junction left unmatched. Germline V gives CDR1 SGHRS, CDR2 YFSETQ. The CDR3 has 16 amino acids. CDR3 bases: TGCGCCAGCAGCTTGGGGGGGACTAGCGGTTACAATGAGCAGTTCTTC. Translating gives CASSLGGTSGYNEQFF.

The chain recombines TRBV9 with TRBJ2-4, with a tentative D call TRBD1 (5 bases). Germline V lookup: CDR1 SGDLS, CDR2 YYNGEE. The ends were cut back, 4 bases at V and 0 bases at J, with 11 bases in the middle. The CDR3 runs 15 residues. The CDR3 DNA sequence: TGTGCCAGCAGCCCCGGAAGGGGAGCCAAAAACATTCAGTACTTC. Translated, it gives CASSPGRGAKNIQYF.

The rearrangement links TRBV7-2 to TRBJ2-7, with a tentative D call TRBD2 (6 bases). Germline CDR1 reads SGHTA; CDR2 reads FQGNSA. Trimming took off 3 bases at V and 3 bases at J, with 12 bases between the two ends. This CDR3 is 14 amino acids long. The CDR3 reads CASSFGGGFYEQYF. In DNA form, the CDR3 reads TGTGCCAGCAGCTTTGGTGGGGGGTTCTACGAGCAGTACTTC.

The CDR3 sequence is CASSFLQGSASYGYTF. DNA of the CDR3: TGTGCCAGCAGTTTTCTACAGGGTTCGGCTTCCTATGGCTACACCTTC. This rearrangement joins TRBV27 to TRBJ1-2; D perhaps matches TRBD1 (6 bases). The CDR3 loop spans 16 amino acids. V lost 3 bases and J lost 4, with 18 bases in between. Germline V gene data show CDR1 as MNHEY and CDR2 as SMNVEV (reference sequence).

The chain links TRBV7-2 to TRBJ2-2; 8 bases map to TRBD2. This CDR3 spans 15 amino acids. With 5 bases clipped from V and 6 bases from J, the junction kept 8 bases outside the gene matches. Germline V CDR1 and CDR2: SGHTA, FQGNSA. The CDR3 sequence is CASSVQRGSSGELFF. The CDR3 nucleotides read TGTGCCAGCAGCGTTCAGCGGGGGTCGTCCGGGGAGCTGTTTTTT.

The chain couples TRBV19 to TRBJ1-1; tentatively, D is TRBD1 (5 bases). The CDR3 sequence is 14 residues long. Between the trimmed V and J ends, which lost 7 bases and 1 base, there was a span of 13 bases. CDR1 is LNHDA and CDR2 is SQIVND in the germline V gene (reference sequence). CDR3 sequence reads: CASTGALTNTEAFF. CDR3 nucleotide sequence: TGTGCCAGTACTGGGGCTTTGACGAACACTGAAGCTTTCTTT.

This chain connects TRBV6-1 to TRBJ2-6, with D possibly matching TRBD2 (5 bases). The ends were cut back, 7 bases at V and 0 bases at J, with 7 bases in the middle. Germline assignment: CDR1 MNHNS and CDR2 SASEGT. This CDR3 spans 14 amino acids. The CDR3 DNA is TGTGCCAGCACGAGGGACTCTGGGGCCAACGTCCTGACTTTC. Its protein product is CASTRDSGANVLTF.

As DNA, the CDR3 is TGTGCCTGGAGTGGCTGGGACTCGAGCAATCAGCCCCAGCATTTT. Encoded protein: CAWSGWDSSNQPQHF. This chain connects TRBV30 to TRBJ1-5; a possible D gene is TRBD1 (5 bases). Germline CDR1 GTSNPN, CDR2 SVGIG (reference sequence). The CDR3 extends over 15 amino acids. V dropped 1 base and J dropped 1 base, with 11 bases sitting between them.

The V gene is TRBV25-1, the J gene TRBJ1-1; D is uncertain. Germline assignment: CDR1 MGHDK and CDR2 SYGVNS. The V end was cut by 4 bases, the J end by 2 bases, with 2 bases between. CDR3 length: 11 amino acids. The DNA of the CDR3 is TGTGCCAGCAGTGCAAACACTGAAGCTTTCTTT. Translation: CASSANTEAFF.

The CDR3 DNA is TGTGCCAGCAGTTTCTACAGGGAGGGTACCGAGCAGTACTTC. Amino acid sequence: CASSFYREGTEQYF. V gene TRBV27 combines with J gene TRBJ2-7, with D perhaps matching TRBD2 (7 bases). The CDR3 covers 14 residues. The germline V and J ends were trimmed by 3 bases and 6 bases, with 15 bases remaining between them. Germline assignment: CDR1 MNHEY and CDR2 SMNVEV (reference sequence).

V is TRBV10-3 and J is TRBJ2-3; perhaps TRBD2 as D (6 bases). Germline assignment: CDR1 ENHRY and CDR2 SYGVKD. This CDR3 spans 16 amino acids. V was trimmed by 4 bases and J by 1 base, leaving 15 bases between them. This chain's CDR3 is CAISGTGVLGTDTQYF. CDR3 in DNA: TGTGCCATCAGTGGGACGGGGGTGTTGGGCACAGATACGCAGTATTTT.

The CDR3 nucleotides are TGTGCCAGCAGCTTAGGTAGCGGCGCCTATAATTCACCCCTCCACTTT. The encoded protein is CASSLGSGAYNSPLHF. The gene calls are TRBV7-9 and TRBJ1-6; D not resolved. In germline, CDR1 is SEHNR, CDR2 FQNEAQ (reference sequence). This CDR3 has 16 residues. V lost 1 base and J lost 2, with 9 bases in between.

This rearrangement joins TRBV2 to TRBJ2-5; 11 bases match TRBD1. Trimming removed 4 bases from V and 5 bases from J; junction bases left unmatched: 3. The length of the CDR3 is 14 residues. Germline V CDR1 and CDR2: SNHLY, FYNNEI. The CDR3 here is CASSGTGGAETQYF. The DNA of the CDR3 is TGTGCCAGCAGTGGGACAGGGGGCGCGGAGACCCAGTACTTC.

V gene TRBV6-6 combines with J gene TRBJ2-1; D possibly corresponds to TRBD2 (5 bases). CDR1 is MNHNY and CDR2 is SVGAGI in the germline V gene (reference sequence). Deletions cut 5 bases from V and 0 bases from J, with 8 bases between. The CDR3 consists of 14 residues. The CDR3 is CASSERSSYNEQFF. CDR3 nucleotides: TGTGCCAGCAGTGAGCGGTCCTCCTACAATGAGCAGTTCTTC.

The CDR3 loop reads CSVEAGPSGQGPYYGYTF. The CDR3 DNA is TGCAGCGTTGAAGCAGGCCCCTCCGGACAGGGGCCATACTATGGCTACACCTTC. The V and J genes are TRBV29-1 and TRBJ1-2; 9 nucleotides line up with TRBD1. Looked up from germline, CDR1 is SQVTM and CDR2 is ANQGSEA. CDR3 length: 18 amino acids. V shed 1 base and J 3 bases; nucleotides not matched to a gene: 15.

J is TRBJ1-4 and V is TRBV30; the D is unclear. Germline-derived CDR1 and CDR2 are GTSNPN and SVGIG (reference sequence). This CDR3 spans 13 amino acids. Trimming took 1 base from V and 8 from J, leaving 11 bases between them. This CDR3 reads CAWSAGGYEKLFF. The CDR3 nucleotides read TGTGCCTGGAGTGCCGGAGGGTACGAAAAACTGTTTTTT.

The chain joins TRBV6-6 to TRBJ2-3; D is perhaps TRBD2 (6 bases). The CDR3 has 16 amino acids. Germline CDR1 MNHNY, CDR2 SVGAGI (reference sequence). Deletions cut 5 bases from V and 2 bases from J, with 17 bases between. The CDR3 loop reads CASSPSGVRITDTQYF. CDR3 DNA: TGTGCCAGCAGTCCGTCGGGGGTGCGTATCACAGATACGCAGTATTTT.

The V gene is TRBV10-3, the J gene TRBJ1-2; 10 bases are a match to TRBD1. The V and J ends lost 8 bases and 0 bases, in that order; junction bases with no gene match: 6. The CDR3 sequence is 15 residues long. Germline V gives CDR1 ENHRY, CDR2 SYGVKD. The CDR3 DNA sequence: TGTGCCATCGGCGGGACAGGGGTTTCTAACTATGGCTACACCTTC. It yields the protein CAIGGTGVSNYGYTF.

CDR3 DNA: TGTGCCAGCAGCTCCAGGGGGCAAGACTATGGCTACACCTTC. Its translation is CASSSRGQDYGYTF. This rearrangement joins TRBV7-2 to TRBJ1-2, with TRBD1 matching 8 bases. The CDR3 consists of 14 residues. CDR1 and CDR2 from the germline V gene are SGHTA and FQGNSA. Germline trimming cut 4 bases from V and 3 bases from J; bases unmatched to any gene: 4.